These 9 T cell receptor beta chains were sequenced from one sample in a study of human T cells and chemical hapten exposure. Each CDR3 protein is one row after TCRdb ran MiXCR on the RACE reads. Of 180,000 or so distinct CDR3 sequences listed, around 15% are singletons. The time point here: patch test 1, 2 weeks after DPC sensitization. Treatment noted: therapeutic diphenylcyclopropenone sensitization with weekly scalp DPC. The source material was whole blood, sampled in connection with sensitization to the hapten diphenylcyclopropenone (DPC). The receptors derive from a woman in her twenties or thirties with alopecia areata. Some clones in this sample may be carry-over from other donors' samples.

This clonotype was seen a few times. V gene TRBV12-3 or TRBV12-4 combines with J gene TRBJ1-1; maybe TRBD1 (5 bases). The CDR3 runs 17 residues. V dropped 6 bases and J dropped 2 bases, with 22 bases sitting between them. This CDR3 reads CASRGWDGATTNTEAFF. For the CDR3, the DNA is TGTGCCAGCAGGGGCTGGGACGGCGCTACTACTAACACTGAAGCTTTCTTT.

V usage is TRBV28 and J usage is TRBJ1-1; no reliable D call. V was cut by 5 bases and J by 0 bases, with 10 bases left in between. The CDR3 has 14 residues. Germline CDR1 is MDHEN and CDR2 is SYDVKM. The CDR3 protein is CASSPRVMNTEAFF. The CDR3 DNA follows: TGTGCCAGCAGTCCCCGAGTCATGAACACTGAAGCTTTCTTT.

V is TRBV6-2 or TRBV6-3 and J is TRBJ2-3, with TRBD2 matching 7 bases. Germline trimming cut 2 bases from V and 4 bases from J; bases unmatched to any gene: 6. This CDR3 region has 15 residues. Germline V lookup: CDR1 MNHEY, CDR2 SVGEGT. The CDR3 spells CASSYRDYSPDTQYF. The CDR3, as DNA: TGTGCCAGCAGTTACCGGGACTATTCCCCAGATACGCAGTATTTT.

There are a few counts of this clonotype. The J gene is TRBJ2-3, the V gene TRBV5-1; TRBD1 aligns across 7 bases. V lost 7 bases, J lost 3 bases, and 11 bases stayed unmatched. The germline CDR1 and CDR2 sequences are SGHRS and YFSETQ. This CDR3 contains 15 residues. The CDR3 DNA is TGCGCCAGCGCCCCGAGGGGGCAGGGGACAGATACGCAGTATTTT. Amino acid sequence: CASAPRGQGTDTQYF.

This clonotype occurred many times. The chain combines TRBV20-1 with TRBJ2-7, with 12 bases matching TRBD2. The CDR3 contains 16 residues. Germline assignment: CDR1 DFQATT and CDR2 SNEGSKA (reference sequence). With V trimmed by 2 bases and J by 7 bases, 12 bases remained unmatched. CDR3 in DNA: TGCAGTGCTAGACCAACTAGCGGGGGGCCCGTCGATGAGCAGTACTTC. Its translation is CSARPTSGGPVDEQYF.

The CDR3 DNA reads as TGTGCCAGCAGCGCGGACAGGGGGCGAGGCAATCAGCCCCAGCATTTT. Its translation: CASSADRGRGNQPQHF. V is TRBV7-8 and J is TRBJ1-5, with 11 bases matching TRBD1. The CDR3 runs 16 residues. With 5 bases clipped from V and 2 bases from J, the junction kept 5 bases outside the gene matches. From germline, CDR1 is SGHVS and CDR2 FQNEAQ.

This clonotype was picked up a small number of times. This chain links TRBV28 with TRBJ1-5; 8 positions match TRBD1. V dropped 1 base and J dropped 4; count of bases not matched to a gene: 9. CDR1 is MDHEN, CDR2 SYDVKM, per germline. The CDR3 has 17 amino acids. This chain's CDR3 is CASSLSQGAGGNQPQHF. In DNA form, the CDR3 reads TGTGCCAGCAGTTTATCCCAGGGGGCTGGGGGTAATCAGCCCCAGCATTTT.

Concerning this clonotype: At one boundary the junction diverges from the germline segment, which might be a read error. The chain is built from TRBV28 and TRBJ2-7, with 10 positions matching TRBD1. The CDR3 is 14 amino acids. Germline V gene lookup returns CDR1 MDHEN and CDR2 SYDVKM. CDR3 amino acids: CASRFRDRGYEQYF. The DNA for the CDR3 is TGTGCCAGCCGTTTCCGGGACAGGGGCTACGAGCAGTACTTC.

The rearrangement joins TRBV5-5 to TRBJ2-7, with a weak D call TRBD2 (6 bases). Germline values: CDR1 SGHKS, CDR2 YYEKEE (reference sequence). The CDR3 covers 14 residues. V gave up 3 bases and J gave up 7 bases, with 17 bases separating them. CDR3 sequence (DNA): TGTGCCAGCAGCTCGGGAGACAGACTACGTGAGCAGTACTTC. This translates into CASSSGDRLREQYF.